Reported below is one T cell receptor beta chain. Treatment given: approximately 18 received Ad26.COV2.S at low or high dose, single or two shots; several received placebo; per-sample allocation not given. On day 63 after the first injection, vaccine and placebo recipients gave samples. The V and J ends lost 0 bases and 0 bases respectively, with 12 bases between them. This CDR3 comprises 17 residues. The germline gives CDR1 LNHNV, CDR2 YYDKDF (reference sequence). This sample is part of a study of Ad26.COV2.S vaccination and SARS-CoV-2 variants. The protocol was immunoSEQ multiplex PCR, while the TCRdb copy is restricted to in-frame clones and leaves out a portion. The sample consists of roughly 400,000 clones, 92% of them appearing once.

The sequencing here drew on peripheral blood, taken in a trial of Ad26.COV2.S vaccine versus placebo. The sequence came from a person between 18 and 65 years old who received the Ad26.COV2.S COVID-19 vaccine or a placebo. The rearrangement links TRBV15 to TRBJ1-3; unclear D gene. DNA for the CDR3: TGTGCCACCAGCAGAGAACCCATTTTGCTCTCTGGAAACACCATATATTTT. Its protein is CATSREPILLSGNTIYF.